The subject of this entry is one T cell receptor (beta chain). Its matching antigen is unknown. This sample stems from a study of CD8+ T cells in alopecia areata. Study-wide findings and caveats: The link between baseline CD8+ expansion and response remains uncertain with one nonresponder.

Following RNA extraction, reverse transcription yielded cDNA that acted as the sequencing template. Clones were read by immunoSEQ multiplex PCR, and TCRdb kept only the in-frame ones, dropping some. The sample has 150,000 to 200,000 clones; roughly 50% are singletons. The V gene end was trimmed by 3 bases and the J gene end by 4 bases; junction bases not matched to a gene: 6. This CDR3 comprises 16 residues. Germline V gene data show CDR1 as SGHAT and CDR2 as FQNNGV. Treatment reported: oral pan-JAK inhibitor, 5-10 mg twice daily. Cell sorting was applied to PBMCs, and CD4+ and CD8+ T cells were collected.

The chain carries TRBV11-2 and TRBJ2-1, with 10 positions matching TRBD2. This TCR was sampled from a human donor with alopecia areata. This material consisted of CD4+ T cells sorted from blood, taken at week 24, from a patient treated with tofacitinib. CDR3: CASSFRLAGVYNEQFF. DNA of the CDR3: TGTGCCAGCAGCTTTCGTCTAGCGGGGGTTTACAATGAGCAGTTCTTC.